Listed below are T cell receptor beta chains from one sample, sequenced in a study of shared clonotypes between healthy human individuals. The protocol was immunoSEQ multiplex PCR, while the TCRdb copy is restricted to in-frame clones and leaves out a portion. Found here are approximately 2,200,000 clones, 93% of them singletons; the top ten hold approximately 1.7%. The sample comprised naive CD8+ T cells from PBMCs. These receptors were obtained from a man between 18 and 35 years old in good health. Some clones in this sample may be carry-over from other donors' samples. Each CDR3 is given with its conserved first and last residue. Fields, in order: V gene, clone size, J gene, D gene, CDR3 DNA, CDR3 protein. The D gene is left open where the match is weak. A clone size is listed for some rows: how often the clone was seen (once, few, many), or a class if it is expanded.

v_gene: TRBV7-3; abundance: NA; j_gene: TRBJ2-2; d_gene: NA; CDR3nt: TGTGCCAGCAGCACGGAGCCCCACAACACCGGGGAGCTGTTTTTT; CDR3aa: CASSTEPHNTGELFF
v_gene: TRBV15; abundance: NA; j_gene: TRBJ2-5; d_gene: TRBD2; CDR3nt: TGTGCCACCAGCATTAGCGGGGAACAAGAGACCCAGTACTTC; CDR3aa: CATSISGEQETQYF
v_gene: TRBV19; abundance: once; j_gene: TRBJ2-1; d_gene: NA; CDR3nt: TGTGCCAGTAGTATGATCCGGGGGCCCGCCTACAATGAGCAGTTCTTC; CDR3aa: CASSMIRGPAYNEQFF
v_gene: TRBV6-5; abundance: NA; j_gene: TRBJ2-2; d_gene: NA; CDR3nt: TGTGCCAGCAGTTACTCGAGGCCTAACACCGGGGAGCTGTTTTTT; CDR3aa: CASSYSRPNTGELFF
v_gene: TRBV2; abundance: NA; j_gene: TRBJ2-5; d_gene: NA; CDR3nt: TGTGCCAGCAGTCGGCTACAGAAAACGGGAGAGACCCAGTACTTC; CDR3aa: CASSRLQKTGETQYF
v_gene: TRBV4-3; abundance: once; j_gene: TRBJ2-3; d_gene: TRBD2; CDR3nt: TGCGCCAGCAGCCAAGATCAAACTAGCGGGTACACAGATACGCAGTATTTT; CDR3aa: CASSQDQTSGYTDTQYF
v_gene: TRBV5-6; abundance: NA; j_gene: TRBJ1-1; d_gene: NA; CDR3nt: TGTGCCAGCAGCCCAGGGGAAACTGAAGCTTTCTTT; CDR3aa: CASSPGETEAFF
v_gene: TRBV7-8; abundance: NA; j_gene: TRBJ1-2; d_gene: TRBD1; CDR3nt: TGTGCCAGCAGCTTAGGTCGGACAGGGATGAATGGCTACACCTTC; CDR3aa: CASSLGRTGMNGYTF
v_gene: TRBV7-6; abundance: NA; j_gene: TRBJ2-7; d_gene: NA; CDR3nt: TGTGCCAGCAGCCCCGGGGCGGGGGCGTCCCCCTTCTACGAGCAGTACTTC; CDR3aa: CASSPGAGASPFYEQYF
v_gene: TRBV15; abundance: NA; j_gene: TRBJ2-5; d_gene: NA; CDR3nt: TGTGCCACCAGCAGAGCGGTACTGAGAATGGTAGAGACCCAGTACTTC; CDR3aa: CATSRAVLRMVETQYF
v_gene: TRBV7-9; abundance: once; j_gene: TRBJ1-2; d_gene: NA; CDR3nt: TGTGCCAGCAGCGGAAGGCAGGGGTCTAACTATGGCTACACCTTC; CDR3aa: CASSGRQGSNYGYTF
v_gene: TRBV7-3; abundance: NA; j_gene: TRBJ2-3; d_gene: TRBD2; CDR3nt: TGTGCCAGCAGCCTGAGGGCGTGGGGAGGGCCGGGCACAGATACGCAGTATTTT; CDR3aa: CASSLRAWGGPGTDTQYF
v_gene: TRBV7-9; abundance: NA; j_gene: TRBJ2-1; d_gene: NA; CDR3nt: TGTGCCAGCAGCCTCCACCTTAGCAATGAGCAGTTCTTC; CDR3aa: CASSLHLSNEQFF
v_gene: TRBV19; abundance: few; j_gene: TRBJ2-7; d_gene: NA; CDR3nt: TGTGCCAGTAGTGCCCACCTGAGCGAGCAGTACTTC; CDR3aa: CASSAHLSEQYF
v_gene: TRBV5-1; abundance: NA; j_gene: TRBJ1-3; d_gene: NA; CDR3nt: TGCGCCAGCAGCTTGGCTGGGGGCGACCCCATGGCCTCTGGAAACACCATATATTTT; CDR3aa: CASSLAGGDPMASGNTIYF
v_gene: TRBV27; abundance: NA; j_gene: TRBJ2-5; d_gene: NA; CDR3nt: TGTGCCAGCAGTTTATCACCTTCCAGGGGGGCGGAGACCCAGTACTTC; CDR3aa: CASSLSPSRGAETQYF
v_gene: TRBV4-1; abundance: NA; j_gene: TRBJ2-7; d_gene: TRBD1; CDR3nt: TGCGCCAGCAGCCACCGTGTGCAGGGGGCCTACGAGCAGTACTTC; CDR3aa: CASSHRVQGAYEQYF
v_gene: TRBV2; abundance: NA; j_gene: TRBJ1-5; d_gene: NA; CDR3nt: TGTGCCAGCAGTTGGACGGGCGGCCAGCCCCAGCATTTT; CDR3aa: CASSWTGGQPQHF
v_gene: TRBV5-6; abundance: NA; j_gene: TRBJ1-4; d_gene: NA; CDR3nt: TGTGCCAGCAGCTTGGCTCTGATCGGAAGACTTAATGAAAAACTGTTTTTT; CDR3aa: CASSLALIGRLNEKLFF
v_gene: TRBV19; abundance: NA; j_gene: TRBJ2-1; d_gene: TRBD2; CDR3nt: TGTGCCACCCTGTCCGGGGGAGGCGGGAGTGAGCAGTTCTTC; CDR3aa: CATLSGGGGSEQFF
v_gene: TRBV11-2; abundance: NA; j_gene: TRBJ1-2; d_gene: NA; CDR3nt: TGTGCCAGCAGCTTAGCAGGGGAGGGCTACACCTTC; CDR3aa: CASSLAGEGYTF
v_gene: TRBV5-1; abundance: NA; j_gene: TRBJ2-7; d_gene: NA; CDR3nt: TGCGCCAGCAGCTTGGATTTGTCTGCGCCTTATACTGGCGAGCAGTACTTC; CDR3aa: CASSLDLSAPYTGEQYF
v_gene: TRBV7-9; abundance: NA; j_gene: TRBJ2-1; d_gene: NA; CDR3nt: TGTGCCAGCAGCTTGTCTAGCGTGGTAGATGAGCAGTTCTTC; CDR3aa: CASSLSSVVDEQFF
v_gene: TRBV7-8; abundance: NA; j_gene: TRBJ2-5; d_gene: NA; CDR3nt: TGTGCCAGCAGCTTTAGACTCTCCCAAGAGACCCAGTACTTC; CDR3aa: CASSFRLSQETQYF
v_gene: TRBV25-1; abundance: NA; j_gene: TRBJ2-7; d_gene: NA; CDR3nt: TGTGCCAGCGGTCGGGCCTCCTACGAGCAGTACTTC; CDR3aa: CASGRASYEQYF
v_gene: TRBV28; abundance: NA; j_gene: TRBJ2-1; d_gene: NA; CDR3nt: TGTGCCAGCAGTTTAGGGGAGTACAATGAGCAGTTCTTC; CDR3aa: CASSLGEYNEQFF
v_gene: TRBV28; abundance: NA; j_gene: TRBJ1-2; d_gene: TRBD1; CDR3nt: TGTGCCAGCAGCCCGGGACAGGTGATTAACTATGGCTACACCTTC; CDR3aa: CASSPGQVINYGYTF
v_gene: TRBV27; abundance: NA; j_gene: TRBJ2-7; d_gene: TRBD2; CDR3nt: TGTGCCAGCAGGCCGGGACTAGCGGATATCTACGAGCAGTACTTC; CDR3aa: CASRPGLADIYEQYF
v_gene: TRBV19; abundance: NA; j_gene: TRBJ2-7; d_gene: TRBD1; CDR3nt: TGTGCCAGTGGACAGGGAGAGGGGTACGAGCAGTACTTC; CDR3aa: CASGQGEGYEQYF
v_gene: TRBV27; abundance: NA; j_gene: TRBJ2-1; d_gene: NA; CDR3nt: TGTGCCAGCAGTATCCGGGGCCACAATGAGCAGTTCTTC; CDR3aa: CASSIRGHNEQFF
v_gene: TRBV4-1; abundance: NA; j_gene: TRBJ1-2; d_gene: TRBD1; CDR3nt: TGCGCCAGCAGCCAAGTCGGACAGGGAAGCGGCTACACCTTC; CDR3aa: CASSQVGQGSGYTF
v_gene: TRBV5-1; abundance: NA; j_gene: TRBJ2-2; d_gene: TRBD1; CDR3nt: TGCGCCAGCAGCCTTCGGACAGGGGCTATGAACACCGGGGAGCTGTTTTTT; CDR3aa: CASSLRTGAMNTGELFF
v_gene: TRBV28; abundance: NA; j_gene: TRBJ2-2; d_gene: NA; CDR3nt: TGTGCCAGCCTGAGGAACACCGGGGAGCTGTTTTTT; CDR3aa: CASLRNTGELFF
v_gene: TRBV6-5; abundance: NA; j_gene: TRBJ2-1; d_gene: NA; CDR3nt: TGTGCCAGCAGTACAAACGCCGAATACAATGAGCAGTTCTTC; CDR3aa: CASSTNAEYNEQFF
v_gene: TRBV7-9; abundance: NA; j_gene: TRBJ2-1; d_gene: NA; CDR3nt: TGTGCCAGCAGCTTAGCGTTGGGCCCCCAGACCAACAATGAGCAGTTCTTC; CDR3aa: CASSLALGPQTNNEQFF
v_gene: TRBV29-1; abundance: NA; j_gene: TRBJ1-1; d_gene: NA; CDR3nt: TGCAGCGTTGAAAATAGGGACACTGAAGCTTTCTTT; CDR3aa: CSVENRDTEAFF
v_gene: TRBV25-1; abundance: NA; j_gene: TRBJ1-4; d_gene: NA; CDR3nt: TGTGCCAGCAGTGAATCCGGGGGGGAAAAACTGTTTTTT; CDR3aa: CASSESGGEKLFF
v_gene: TRBV29-1; abundance: once; j_gene: TRBJ1-1; d_gene: TRBD1; CDR3nt: TGCAGCGTCGAACTACAGGGGGTAGAAGCTTTCTTT; CDR3aa: CSVELQGVEAFF
v_gene: TRBV7-2; abundance: NA; j_gene: TRBJ2-7; d_gene: TRBD2; CDR3nt: TGTGCCAGCAGCTTAGCCGATAGCGGGAGAGGGGAGCAGTACTTC; CDR3aa: CASSLADSGRGEQYF
v_gene: TRBV6-5; abundance: NA; j_gene: TRBJ2-3; d_gene: NA; CDR3nt: TGTGCCAGCAGTTACTCGAGGTGGCTACCCGCAGATACGCAGTATTTT; CDR3aa: CASSYSRWLPADTQYF
v_gene: TRBV19; abundance: NA; j_gene: TRBJ1-1; d_gene: NA; CDR3nt: TGTGCCAGTAGTATGTGGCATGGGAACACTGAAGCTTTCTTT; CDR3aa: CASSMWHGNTEAFF
v_gene: TRBV7-8; abundance: NA; j_gene: TRBJ1-4; d_gene: TRBD1; CDR3nt: TGTGCCAGCAGCTGGATATTAGGGGACAGGCCAGAAAAACTGTTTTTT; CDR3aa: CASSWILGDRPEKLFF
v_gene: TRBV27; abundance: NA; j_gene: TRBJ2-1; d_gene: NA; CDR3nt: TGTGCCAGCAGACCTATGGGGGGGGGCGGCTACAATGAGCAGTTCTTC; CDR3aa: CASRPMGGGGYNEQFF
v_gene: TRBV2; abundance: NA; j_gene: TRBJ2-1; d_gene: TRBD2; CDR3nt: TGTGCCAGCAGTCCCCTGAGCGGGAGGGATGACAATGAGCAGTTCTTC; CDR3aa: CASSPLSGRDDNEQFF
v_gene: TRBV2; abundance: NA; j_gene: TRBJ2-1; d_gene: TRBD2; CDR3nt: TGTGCCAGCAGGCAGGGACTAGCGGGTTACAATGAGCAGTTCTTC; CDR3aa: CASRQGLAGYNEQFF
v_gene: TRBV27; abundance: NA; j_gene: TRBJ2-1; d_gene: NA; CDR3nt: TGTGCCAGCAGGCCCGAGACGGACTATCCATACAATGAGCAGTTCTTC; CDR3aa: CASRPETDYPYNEQFF
v_gene: TRBV9; abundance: NA; j_gene: TRBJ2-7; d_gene: TRBD2; CDR3nt: TGTGCCAGCAGCGTAGCTCCTTTCGGCGGGAGTGGGTACGAGCAGTACTTC; CDR3aa: CASSVAPFGGSGYEQYF
v_gene: TRBV28; abundance: NA; j_gene: TRBJ2-1; d_gene: TRBD2; CDR3nt: TGTGCCAGCAGTTTGGGGGAGGGCCACAATGAGCAGTTCTTC; CDR3aa: CASSLGEGHNEQFF
v_gene: TRBV7-3; abundance: once; j_gene: TRBJ1-2; d_gene: NA; CDR3nt: TGTGCCAGCAGCTTAACTCCGGGACGGGGAATGAACTATGGCTACACCTTC; CDR3aa: CASSLTPGRGMNYGYTF
v_gene: TRBV13; abundance: NA; j_gene: TRBJ2-7; d_gene: NA; CDR3nt: TGTGCCAGCAGCTTCGAACTGAACTACGAGCAGTACTTC; CDR3aa: CASSFELNYEQYF
v_gene: TRBV7-6; abundance: few; j_gene: TRBJ2-7; d_gene: TRBD2; CDR3nt: TGTGCCAGCAGCCGCCTAGCGGGAGGGGGTAACGAGCAGTACTTC; CDR3aa: CASSRLAGGGNEQYF
v_gene: TRBV5-1; abundance: NA; j_gene: TRBJ2-7; d_gene: NA; CDR3nt: TGCGCCAGCAGCTCGACAGTGAGCCGTAGCTCCTACGAGCAGTACTTC; CDR3aa: CASSSTVSRSSYEQYF
v_gene: TRBV4-3; abundance: NA; j_gene: TRBJ2-1; d_gene: NA; CDR3nt: TGCGCCAGCAGCCCGGGGATCCTGAGCTCCTACAATGAGCAGTTCTTC; CDR3aa: CASSPGILSSYNEQFF
v_gene: TRBV6-6; abundance: NA; j_gene: TRBJ2-1; d_gene: NA; CDR3nt: TGTGCCAGCAGTTACTCGGTTCGGACCTACAATGAGCAGTTCTTC; CDR3aa: CASSYSVRTYNEQFF